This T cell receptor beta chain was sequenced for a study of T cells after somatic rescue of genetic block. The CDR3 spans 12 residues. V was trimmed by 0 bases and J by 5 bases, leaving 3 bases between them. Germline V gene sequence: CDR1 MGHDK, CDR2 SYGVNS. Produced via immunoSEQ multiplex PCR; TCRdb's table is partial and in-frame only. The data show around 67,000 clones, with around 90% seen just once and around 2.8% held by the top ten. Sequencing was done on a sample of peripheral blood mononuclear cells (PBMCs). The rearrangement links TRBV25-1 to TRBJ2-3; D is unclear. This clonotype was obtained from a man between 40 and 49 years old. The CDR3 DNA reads TGTGCCAGCAGTGAATATGGAGATACGCAGTATTTT. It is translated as CASSEYGDTQYF.